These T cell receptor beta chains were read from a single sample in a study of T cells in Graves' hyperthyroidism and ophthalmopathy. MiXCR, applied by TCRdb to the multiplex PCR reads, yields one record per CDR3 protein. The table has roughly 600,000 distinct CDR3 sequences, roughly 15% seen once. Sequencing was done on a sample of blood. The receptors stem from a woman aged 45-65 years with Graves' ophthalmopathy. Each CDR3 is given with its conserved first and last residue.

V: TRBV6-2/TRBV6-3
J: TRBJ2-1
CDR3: CASSPPPGVTNYNEQFF

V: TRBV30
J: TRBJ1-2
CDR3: CAWSPSGTVNYGYTF

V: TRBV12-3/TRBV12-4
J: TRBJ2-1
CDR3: CASGLLRGQGDNEQSF

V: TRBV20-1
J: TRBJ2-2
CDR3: CSARGLVPTGELFF

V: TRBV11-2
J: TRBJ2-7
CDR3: CASSSVTGATPYEQYF

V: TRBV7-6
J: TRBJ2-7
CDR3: CASSPNSGVSYEQYF

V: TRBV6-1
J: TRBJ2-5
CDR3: CASSDTTSGSETQYF

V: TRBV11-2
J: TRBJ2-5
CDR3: CASSQWRETQYF

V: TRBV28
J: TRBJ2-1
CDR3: CASSSLNNEQFF

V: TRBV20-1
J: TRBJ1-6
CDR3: CSTRGGGDRSPLHF

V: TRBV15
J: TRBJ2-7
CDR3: CATSREGGYEQYF

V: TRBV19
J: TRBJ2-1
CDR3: CASSTYGLAGGQNNEQFF

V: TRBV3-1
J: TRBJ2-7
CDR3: CASSQQLTGRPEYF

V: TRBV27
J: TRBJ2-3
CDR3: CASSFERAAATDTQYF

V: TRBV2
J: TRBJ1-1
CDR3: CASIRSFDRVGTEAFF

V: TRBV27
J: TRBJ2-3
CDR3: CASSLVAGGPTSMDTQYF

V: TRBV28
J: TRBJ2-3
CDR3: CASSRVGAGSGLPTDTQYF

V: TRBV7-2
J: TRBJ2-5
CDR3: CASTTVQGYQETQYF

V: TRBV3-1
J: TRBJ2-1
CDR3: CASSDGTSVYNEQFF

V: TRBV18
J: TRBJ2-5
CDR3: CASSQRGGQETQYF

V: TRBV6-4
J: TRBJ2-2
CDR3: CASSETGQAAGELFF

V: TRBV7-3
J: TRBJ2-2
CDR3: CASSLFDTGELFF

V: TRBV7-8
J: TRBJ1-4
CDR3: CASRQISGGRTEKLFF

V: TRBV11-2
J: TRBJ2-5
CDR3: CASSLGTSGAQETQYF

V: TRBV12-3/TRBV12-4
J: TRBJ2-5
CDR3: CASILGTSGETQYF

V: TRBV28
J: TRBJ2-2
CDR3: CASRPTWDTGELFF

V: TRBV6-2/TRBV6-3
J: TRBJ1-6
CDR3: CASRISGSSYNSPLHF

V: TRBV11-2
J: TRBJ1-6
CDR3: CASSLGTGHSPLHF

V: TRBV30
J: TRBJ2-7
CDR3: CAWTDRMDYEQYF

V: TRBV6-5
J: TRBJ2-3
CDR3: CASSYSRGLTDTQYF

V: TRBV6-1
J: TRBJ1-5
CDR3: CASSEFGPDFNQPQHF

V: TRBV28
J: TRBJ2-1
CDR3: CASSSGGTYNEQFF

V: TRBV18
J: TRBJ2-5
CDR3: CASSRPPGLGQETQYF

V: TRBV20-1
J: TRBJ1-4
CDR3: CSASMGQENEKLFF

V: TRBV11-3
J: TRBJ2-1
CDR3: CASSLGLWTSGTNEQFF

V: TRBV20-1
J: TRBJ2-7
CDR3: CSARDVAGGPSEQYF

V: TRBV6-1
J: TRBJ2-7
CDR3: CASRGSRKATYEQYF

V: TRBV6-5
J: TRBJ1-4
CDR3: CASSYPDRRNEKLFF

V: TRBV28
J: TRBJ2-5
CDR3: CASSDRKPGLAEQETQYF

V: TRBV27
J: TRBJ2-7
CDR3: CASSLSRIQGQGSYEQYF

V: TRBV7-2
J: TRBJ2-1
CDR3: CASSLRQVPLMEQFF

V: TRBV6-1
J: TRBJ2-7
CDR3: CASRAGTANNYEQYF

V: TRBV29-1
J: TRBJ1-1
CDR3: CSAIGRPGAMNTEAFF

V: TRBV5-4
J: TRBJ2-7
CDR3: CASSLGDRDSEQYF

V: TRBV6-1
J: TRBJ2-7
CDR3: CASSPYPSWYEQYF

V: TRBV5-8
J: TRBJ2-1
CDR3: CASSLQTSSGMWDEQFF

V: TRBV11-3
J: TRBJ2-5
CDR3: CASGAGQETQYF

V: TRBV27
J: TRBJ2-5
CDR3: CASRGRDTLEETQYF

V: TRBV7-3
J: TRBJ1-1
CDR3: CASSFTGGATEAFF

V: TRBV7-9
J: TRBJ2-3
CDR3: CASSLTRRNPDTQYF